The 26 T cell receptor beta chains below all came from one sample that was sequenced in a study of blood T cell repertoires in COVID-19. Repertoires were generated with immunoSEQ multiplex PCR, while TCRdb's copy carries only in-frame clones and drops some. The table lists over 60,000 clones, around 77% of them singletons. The sample was peripheral blood. The source is a human donor in a cohort sampled during active COVID-19.

V usage is TRBV19 and J usage is TRBJ2-5; D is ambiguous. Trimming took off 6 bases at V and 1 base at J, with 15 bases between the two ends. The CDR3 runs 15 residues. Germline V gives CDR1 LNHDA, CDR2 SQIVND (reference sequence). The chain's CDR3 is CASRRSSGGQETQYF. For the CDR3, the DNA is TGTGCCAGTAGACGATCCTCTGGCGGCCAAGAGACCCAGTACTTC.

V gene TRBV27 combines with J gene TRBJ2-3; TRBD1 aligns across 7 bases. Germline V CDR1 and CDR2: MNHEY, SMNVEV (reference sequence). V lost 5 bases to trimming and J lost 3 bases; unmatched junction nucleotides: 8. The CDR3 spans 15 residues. In DNA, the CDR3 is TGTGCCAGCAGTCCAGACAGGGTTTGGACAGATACGCAGTATTTT. Residues: CASSPDRVWTDTQYF.

The J gene is TRBJ2-2, the V gene TRBV19; TRBD1 aligns across 11 bases. Germline V CDR1 and CDR2: LNHDA, SQIVND (reference sequence). This CDR3 comprises 16 residues. J lost 4 bases, V lost 4 bases, and 5 bases had no gene match. The CDR3 loop reads CASSTRTGGSTGELFF. Written as DNA, the CDR3 is TGTGCCAGTAGTACCCGGACAGGGGGCAGCACCGGGGAGCTGTTTTTT.

The CDR3 reads CASSTRDMVSYEQYF. In DNA, the CDR3 is TGTGCCAGCAGTACTAGGGACATGGTCTCCTACGAGCAGTACTTC. The V gene is TRBV28, the J gene TRBJ2-7; D is perhaps TRBD1 (6 bases). Trimming removed 5 bases from V and 0 bases from J, with 14 bases in between. The CDR3 has 15 residues. Germline CDR1 and CDR2: MDHEN and SYDVKM.

The gene calls are TRBV2 and TRBJ1-5; 7 nucleotides line up with TRBD1. The J segment lost 5 bases and the V segment lost 7 bases, leaving 14 bases of the junction unmatched. The CDR3 sequence is 16 residues long. The germline gives CDR1 SNHLY, CDR2 FYNNEI. CDR3 in amino acids: CASKRDSQGGYQPQHF. Written as DNA, the CDR3 is TGTGCCAGCAAACGGGACAGCCAAGGAGGGTATCAGCCCCAGCATTTT.

A single count supports this clone. CDR3 nucleotide sequence: TGTGCCAGCAGTTTATTCCGGAACACTGAAGCTTTCTTT. The encoded protein is CASSLFRNTEAFF. The chain combines TRBV27 with TRBJ1-1; no firm D call. The V gene lost 1 base and the J gene lost 1 base, with 4 bases spanning the gap. Germline values: CDR1 MNHEY, CDR2 SMNVEV (reference sequence). The CDR3 consists of 13 residues.

This clone showed up just a few times. This chain connects TRBV10-3 to TRBJ2-5; D is perhaps TRBD2 (5 bases). The CDR3 totals 14 residues. Trimming stripped 2 bases from V and 6 bases from J, with 13 bases between. Germline CDR1 reads ENHRY; CDR2 reads SYGVKD. CDR3 bases: TGTGCCATCAGTGAGACAAAACTAGATCAGACCCAGTACTTC. Translated: CAISETKLDQTQYF.

The chain links TRBV4-3 to TRBJ2-7; TRBD1 matches 11 bases. Germline trimming cut 4 bases from V and 6 bases from J; bases unmatched to any gene: 11. In germline, CDR1 is LGHNA, CDR2 YSLEER. CDR3 length equals 16 residues. CDR3 sequence: CASSPTRRDRGSEQYF. CDR3 coding DNA: TGCGCCAGCAGCCCTACTAGGCGGGACAGGGGGAGCGAGCAGTACTTC.

The chain employs TRBV25-1 and TRBJ2-2, with 7 bases that match TRBD1. This CDR3 is 13 amino acids long. V trimming: 7 bases; J trimming: 2 bases; junction bases outside the gene matches: 1. CDR1 and CDR2 (germline): MGHDK, SYGVNS. CDR3 coding DNA: TGTGCCAGCAACAGGGGAAACACCGGGGAGCTGTTTTTT. Translated, it gives CASNRGNTGELFF.

The chain employs TRBV28 and TRBJ1-4; TRBD1 matches at 11 bases. Germline values: CDR1 MDHEN, CDR2 SYDVKM. Trimming removed 2 bases from V and 0 bases from J; junction bases left unmatched: 8. The CDR3 spans 19 residues. CDR3 nucleotide sequence: TGTGCCAGCAGTTTACAGGACAGGGGGCCCCGTCCAACTAATGAAAAACTGTTTTTT. Amino acids: CASSLQDRGPRPTNEKLFF.

The rearrangement uses TRBV12-3 or TRBV12-4 and TRBJ2-7, with TRBD2 matching over 10 bases. V shed 6 bases, J shed 6 bases, and the junction held 5 bases outside the gene matches. The CDR3 loop spans 13 amino acids. DNA for the CDR3: TGTGCCAGCAGAATAGCGGGAGGTTCCGAGCAGTACTTC. Translating it yields CASRIAGGSEQYF.

The chain joins TRBV27 to TRBJ2-5, with a weak D call TRBD2 (6 bases). V was pared by 5 bases and J by 5 bases, with 12 bases between. Germline CDR1 MNHEY, CDR2 SMNVEV (reference sequence). CDR3 length: 13 residues. The CDR3 coding sequence is TGTGCCAGCAGTGGAGGGTTGGTGGAGACCCAGTACTTC. It translates to CASSGGLVETQYF.

Comment on this clone: One end of the junction does not line up with germline, which may come from a read error. The rearrangement joins TRBV7-7 to TRBJ2-3; the match to TRBD2 covers 11 bases. The V gene's germline CDR1 is SSHAT and CDR2 FNYEAQ (reference sequence). CDR3 size: 16 residues. The CDR3 sequence: CASSYSLAGGLDTQYF. CDR3 DNA: TGTGCTAGCAGCTACTCCTTAGCGGGAGGGTTAGATACGCAGTATTTT.

This clone was observed once. The chain has TRBV24-1 and TRBJ2-1; 7 positions match TRBD2. CDR3 length: 16 amino acids. Per germline, CDR1 KGHDR and CDR2 SFDVKD. J was trimmed by 14 bases and V by 4 bases; bases with no gene match: 19. The CDR3 loop is CATSDLLPLAARVEFF. In DNA, the CDR3 is TGTGCCACCAGTGACCTCCTTCCTCTAGCGGCGAGGGTTGAGTTCTTC.

This rearrangement joins TRBV7-2 to TRBJ2-7; possible D gene TRBD2, 5 bases. CDR1 and CDR2 from the germline V gene are SGHTA and FQGNSA. V was shortened by 5 bases and J by 0 bases, with 11 bases between the two germline ends. This CDR3 contains 14 residues. CDR3 nucleotide sequence: TGTGCCAGCAGCCCCAGAGGGAGCTCCTACGAGCAGTACTTC. It specifies CASSPRGSSYEQYF.

The rearrangement links TRBV28 to TRBJ1-5; D is perhaps TRBD1 (5 bases). Trimming took off 3 bases at V and 6 bases at J, with 9 bases between the two ends. The germline gives CDR1 MDHEN, CDR2 SYDVKM. The CDR3 has 13 residues. This chain's CDR3 is CASSFFRGQPQHF. The CDR3 DNA reads TGTGCCAGCAGTTTCTTTAGGGGTCAGCCCCAGCATTTT. The full variable domain, in which reference TRBV28 and TRBJ1-5 provide the parts outside the CDR3, is DVKVTQSSRYLVKRTGEKVFLECVQDMDHENMFWYRQDPGLGLRLIYFSYDVKMKEKGDIPEGYSVSREKKERFSLILESASTNQTSMYLCASSFFRGQPQHFGDGTRLSIL.

This clone was detected a few times. The V call is TRBV7-9, the J call TRBJ2-7; 7 nucleotides align to TRBD1. This CDR3 contains 15 residues. Germline trimming cut 0 bases from V and 6 bases from J; bases unmatched to any gene: 8. Germline V gene lookup returns CDR1 SEHNR and CDR2 FQNEAQ (reference sequence). The CDR3 loop is CASSLAGTAVSEQYF. The CDR3 DNA reads as TGTGCCAGCAGCTTAGCGGGGACAGCGGTGTCCGAGCAGTACTTC.

The gene calls are TRBV28 and TRBJ1-2; 7 bases are shared with TRBD1. Germline V lookup: CDR1 MDHEN, CDR2 SYDVKM. Losses at the gene ends were 6 bases for V and 8 bases for J; bases not matched to a gene: 6. This CDR3 spans 12 amino acids. The CDR3 coding sequence is TGTGCCAGCAGACATACAGGGGAAGGCTACACCTTC. It yields the protein CASRHTGEGYTF.

The chain employs TRBV6-6 and TRBJ1-5, with D possibly being TRBD1 (5 bases). V lost 5 bases and J 3 bases, leaving 11 bases between the germline ends. CDR1 is MNHNY and CDR2 is SVGAGI in the germline V gene (reference sequence). CDR3 length: 14 amino acids. CDR3 protein: CASSPTDTNQPQHF. In nucleotides, the CDR3 is TGTGCCAGCAGTCCGACGGACACCAATCAGCCCCAGCATTTT.

The chain joins TRBV5-8 to TRBJ2-3; 8 nucleotides agree with TRBD2. V lost 3 bases, J lost 4 bases, and 10 bases stayed unmatched. The CDR3 sequence is 16 residues long. Germline V gives CDR1 SGHTS, CDR2 YDEGEE. The CDR3 protein is CASSWRTSSYADTQYF. For the CDR3, the DNA is TGTGCCAGCAGCTGGAGGACTAGCTCTTATGCAGATACGCAGTATTTT.

V is TRBV5-4 and J is TRBJ2-5, with no clear D. CDR1 and CDR2 (germline): SGHNT, YYREEE (reference sequence). V shed 9 bases and J shed 1 base, with 16 bases lying between them. The CDR3 runs 14 residues. CDR3 nucleotide sequence: TGTGCCATGTCCTCGAGACTCCTCCAAGAGACCCAGTACTTC. It yields the protein CAMSSRLLQETQYF. The complete variable domain, with remaining parts taken from reference TRBV5-4 and TRBJ2-5, reads ETGVTQSPTHLIKTRGQQVTLRCSSQSGHNTVSWYQQALGQGPQFIFQYYREEENGRGNFPPRFSGLQFPNYSSELNVNALELDDSALYLCAMSSRLLQETQYFGPGTRLLVL.

CDR3 sequence (DNA): TGTGCCAGCAGTTCTCATGGGGGCGGGAGGGCAACAGGCTACGAGCAGTACTTC. Protein sequence: CASSSHGGGRATGYEQYF. This chain uses TRBV28 with TRBJ2-7, with 9 positions matching TRBD2. The CDR3 has 18 amino acids. The V gene's germline CDR1 is MDHEN and CDR2 SYDVKM. After removal of 4 bases from V and 3 bases from J, the junction contained 16 bases not matched to a gene.

CDR3 nucleotides: TGTGCCAGCAGCCGAACAGGGCGGGGGAATGAGCAGTTCTTC. Translating it yields CASSRTGRGNEQFF. J is TRBJ2-1 and V is TRBV14, with D possibly being TRBD2 (7 bases). This CDR3 is 14 amino acids long. Germline CDR1 reads SGHDN; CDR2 reads FVKESK. V gave up 4 bases and J gave up 7 bases, with 14 bases separating them.

The CDR3 sequence is CASSLAGGPGPNTGELFF. Here the CDR3 DNA reads TGTGCCAGCAGCTTGGCGGGGGGCCCTGGACCGAACACCGGGGAGCTGTTTTTT. The chain is built from TRBV7-9 and TRBJ2-2; 8 positions agree with TRBD2. The CDR3 sequence is 18 residues long. Trimming removed 3 bases from V and 0 bases from J; junction bases left unmatched: 9. The V gene's germline CDR1 is SEHNR and CDR2 FQNEAQ (reference sequence).

V gene TRBV7-9 combines with J gene TRBJ2-5; D possibly corresponds to TRBD1 (6 bases). The CDR3 sequence is 13 residues long. Trimming stripped 8 bases from V and 5 bases from J, with 15 bases between. Germline V gene data show CDR1 as SEHNR and CDR2 as FQNEAQ (reference sequence). The CDR3 DNA reads as TGTGCCAGCCAAGGGACATTGGGGGAGACCCAGTACTTC. It codes for CASQGTLGETQYF. The full variable domain, with the rest looked up from reference TRBV7-9 and TRBJ2-5, is DTGVSQNPRHKITKRGQNVTFRCDPISEHNRLYWYRQTLGQGPEFLTYFQNEAQLEKSRLLSDRFSAERPKGSFSTLEIQRTEQGDSAMYLCASQGTLGETQYFGPGTRLLVL.

The V and J genes are TRBV6-5 and TRBJ1-3; TRBD1 is a possible D gene (6 bases). Trimming cost V 8 bases and J 11 bases, with 13 bases left between them. The CDR3 contains 11 residues. Germline CDR1 and CDR2: MNHEY and SVGAGI. CDR3: CASRTGMAIYF. The DNA for the CDR3 is TGTGCCAGCCGAACAGGGATGGCCATATATTTT.